The count of the clone carrying this TCR beta chain is one. The data derive from a study of blood T cell repertoires in COVID-19. Study as a whole: The United States, Italy and Spain were the sources of the acute and convalescent COVID-19 samples. T cells, B-cell-depleted T cells, or PBMCs supplied cDNA or gDNA.

The CDR3 is 15 residues long. Unmatched junction bases numbered 8, after V lost 6 bases and J lost 8 bases. Germline loops: CDR1 MNHNY, CDR2 SVGAGI (reference sequence). As processed by the authors: Scientists estimated how many nucleated cells there were by amplifying reference gene primers. Method: immunoSEQ multiplex PCR; TCRdb's copy keeps in-frame clones and lacks some. That table gives V, J and clone size, and the DNA gave D and trimming. The sample consists of 310,000 or so clones, approximately 86% of them appearing once. The specimen sequenced was peripheral blood. This sequence was found in a woman between 25 and 40 years old who had recovered from COVID-19. The gene calls are TRBV6-6 and TRBJ1-6; TRBD1 aligns across 9 bases. The CDR3 reads CASSQQGAQDSPLHF. CDR3 sequence (DNA): TGTGCCAGCAGCCAACAGGGGGCTCAGGATTCACCCCTCCACTTT.